This is a list of T cell receptor beta chains from one sample in a study of spatial heterogeneity in lung cancer. One entry per CDR3 protein, called by TCRdb with MiXCR from the 5' RACE reads. The table includes around 60,000 distinct CDR3 sequences, around 8.2% detected once. The source was PBMCs, collected at surgery. These receptors originate from a female donor with early-stage non-small cell lung cancer. Both conserved end residues are part of each CDR3. D genes are given only for firm matches. Only part of the rows carry a size: once, few, many, or a class if the clone is expanded.

>TRBD1|TRBV6-5|TRBJ1-5|many
CASSLAQGANQPQHF
TGTGCCAGCAGTTTGGCACAGGGGGCTAATCAGCCCCAGCATTTT
>-|TRBV7-3|TRBJ2-3|few
CASSLTRPGMADTQYF
TGTGCCAGCAGCTTAACAAGACCAGGGATGGCAGATACGCAGTATTTT
>TRBD2|TRBV7-6|TRBJ2-3|many
CASSPSYGGVTDTQYF
TGTGCCAGCAGCCCGAGCTACGGGGGGGTGACAGATACGCAGTATTTT
>-|TRBV12-3/TRBV12-4|TRBJ2-1|-
CASSFGLGNEQFF
TGTGCCAGCAGTTTTGGGCTAGGCAATGAGCAGTTCTTC
>-|TRBV20-1|TRBJ1-2|few
CSARDQGGDYYGYTF
TGCAGTGCTAGAGATCAAGGGGGGGATTACTATGGCTACACCTTC
>TRBD1|TRBV9|TRBJ2-7|-
CASSLRQGAYEQYF
TGTGCCAGCAGCTTACGACAGGGGGCCTACGAGCAGTACTTC
>TRBD2|TRBV5-1|TRBJ2-5|few
CASSLVLAGYQETQYF
TGCGCCAGCAGCTTGGTTCTAGCGGGGTACCAAGAGACCCAGTACTTC
>TRBD1|TRBV28|TRBJ2-3|few
CASSLETGGAYTQYF
TGTGCCAGCAGTCTCGAGACAGGGGGCGCCTATACGCAGTATTTT
>-|TRBV6-6|TRBJ1-4|many
CASSYSGGSTTNEKLFF
TGTGCCAGCAGTTACTCGGGAGGCTCAACTACTAATGAAAAACTGTTTTTT
>TRBD2|TRBV28|TRBJ2-7|medium-sized
CASSIPGLAGVEQYF
TGTGCCAGCAGTATCCCGGGACTAGCGGGAGTCGAGCAGTACTTC
>TRBD2|TRBV10-2|TRBJ2-7|-
CASSGTKSYEQYF
TGCGCCAGCAGCGGGACTAAGTCCTACGAGCAGTACTTC
>TRBD1|TRBV5-1|TRBJ2-7|-
CASSEDRASYEQYF
TGCGCCAGCTCTGAGGACAGGGCCTCCTACGAGCAGTACTTC
>TRBD1|TRBV30|TRBJ2-1|-
CAWSVDRVSSDEQFF
TGTGCCTGGAGTGTAGACAGGGTTTCTTCGGATGAGCAGTTCTTC
>-|TRBV11-2|TRBJ2-7|many
CASSPGQFTYEQYF
TGTGCCAGCAGCCCTGGACAGTTTACCTACGAGCAGTACTTC
>-|TRBV25-1|TRBJ2-3|few
CASSDPSRGPSGTDTQYF
TGTGCCAGCAGTGACCCCAGTCGAGGCCCTAGCGGCACAGATACGCAGTATTTT
>-|TRBV3-1|TRBJ1-6|many
CASSQGARGNSPLHF
TGTGCCAGCAGCCAAGGTGCCAGGGGCAATTCACCCCTCCACTTT
>-|TRBV28|TRBJ1-5|many
CASRNGNNQPQHF
TGTGCCAGCAGGAACGGAAACAATCAGCCCCAGCATTTT
>TRBD2|TRBV7-2|TRBJ2-4|-
CASSLVAGERDIQYF
TGTGCCAGCAGCTTAGTAGCGGGAGAGAGAGACATTCAGTACTTC
>-|TRBV20-1|TRBJ2-3|few
CSAARGHAGADTQYF
TGCAGTGCTGCGCGGGGCCACGCCGGGGCAGATACGCAGTATTTT
>TRBD2|TRBV20-1|TRBJ2-7|few
CSARWTSAYEQYF
TGCAGTGCTAGGTGGACTAGCGCCTACGAGCAGTACTTC
>-|TRBV20-1|TRBJ2-1|many
CSAHHYNEQFF
TGCAGTGCCCACCATTACAATGAGCAGTTCTTC
>-|TRBV20-1|TRBJ2-7|many
CSASDQGFVGEQYF
TGCAGTGCTAGCGACCAGGGGTTTGTGGGCGAGCAGTACTTC
>-|TRBV5-4|TRBJ1-1|-
CASSLRGVNTEAFF
TGTGCCAGCAGCTTGCGTGGGGTGAACACTGAAGCTTTCTTT
>TRBD2|TRBV11-2|TRBJ2-5|-
CASSFLAGRTQYF
TGTGCCAGCAGCTTCTTAGCGGGTAGAACCCAGTACTTC
>-|TRBV13|TRBJ2-2|many
CASSRGGYTGELFF
TGTGCCAGCAGCCGAGGTGGCTACACCGGGGAGCTGTTTTTT
>-|TRBV7-8|TRBJ2-1|few
CASSTSLGEQFF
TGTGCCAGCAGCACAAGTTTGGGTGAGCAGTTCTTC
>-|TRBV7-2|TRBJ2-3|few
CASRISPSTDTQYF
TGTGCCAGCAGGATATCACCTAGCACAGATACGCAGTATTTT
>-|TRBV5-1|TRBJ1-3|few
CASSSELPGSGNTIYF
TGCGCCAGCAGCTCCGAACTGCCAGGCTCTGGAAACACCATATATTTT
>-|TRBV18|TRBJ1-1|-
CASSPTAMNTEALF
TGTGCCAGCTCACCGACAGCTATGAACACTGAAGCTTTATTT
>TRBD2|TRBV29-1|TRBJ2-3|-
CSVRPSGSATDTQYF
TGCAGCGTTCGACCTAGCGGGAGCGCCACAGATACGCAGTATTTT
>-|TRBV7-9|TRBJ1-6|many
CASSLANSPLHF
TGTGCCAGCAGCCTCGCAAATTCACCCCTCCACTTT
>-|TRBV11-3|TRBJ1-6|-
CASSSTGFSSPLHF
TGTGCCAGCAGCTCGACAGGATTTTCTTCACCCCTCCACTTT
>-|TRBV3-1|TRBJ2-3|many
CASSPIRDTFTDTQYF
TGTGCCAGCAGCCCAATCCGGGACACCTTCACAGATACGCAGTATTTT
>TRBD2|TRBV5-1|TRBJ2-5|many
CASSFGLAGGETQYF
TGCGCCAGCAGCTTCGGGCTAGCGGGAGGAGAGACCCAGTACTTC
>-|TRBV7-2|TRBJ1-1|few
CASTPLSVNTEAFF
TGTGCCAGCACCCCTCTTTCGGTGAACACTGAAGCTTTCTTT
>-|TRBV5-6|TRBJ1-6|many
CASSPGTDINSPLHF
TGTGCCAGCAGCCCAGGGACTGACATTAATTCACCCCTCCACTTT
>-|TRBV11-1|TRBJ2-3|many
CASSFLSGTDTQYF
TGTGCCAGCAGCTTCCTTAGCGGCACAGATACGCAGTATTTT
>-|TRBV9|TRBJ1-5|-
CASSAGGEGNQPQHF
TGTGCCAGCAGCGCCGGGGGCGAAGGCAACCAGCCCCAGCATTTT
>-|TRBV6-5|TRBJ1-2|few
CASSYSTLNYGYTF
TGTGCCAGCAGTTACTCGACACTTAACTATGGCTACACCTTC
>TRBD1|TRBV27|TRBJ2-2|many
CASSLSGQGAVGELFF
TGTGCCAGCAGTTTATCGGGGCAGGGGGCCGTCGGGGAGCTGTTTTTT
>TRBD2|TRBV28|TRBJ2-1|many
CASSSPGLAGEQFF
TGTGCCAGCAGTTCTCCGGGACTAGCGGGCGAGCAGTTCTTC
>-|TRBV9|TRBJ1-6|-
CASSEAGSNNSPLHF
TGTGCCAGCAGCGAAGCAGGCTCGAATAATTCACCCCTCCACTTT
>TRBD1|TRBV20-1|TRBJ2-7|-
CSARGTGYYEQYF
TGCAGTGCTAGGGGGACAGGCTACTACGAGCAGTACTTC
>TRBD1|TRBV6-1|TRBJ2-3|few
CASKRTGKGTDTQYF
TGTGCCAGCAAGAGGACAGGGAAGGGCACAGATACGCAGTATTTT
>TRBD2|TRBV6-5|TRBJ2-5|-
CASRGGRETQYF
TGTGCCAGCCGGGGCGGGAGAGAGACCCAGTACTTC
>-|TRBV7-9|TRBJ2-3|-
CASSLGGTDTQYF
TGTGCCAGCAGCTTAGGTGGCACAGATACGCAGTATTTT
>TRBD1|TRBV10-2|TRBJ2-2|few
CASSQGANTGELFF
TGCGCCAGCAGTCAGGGGGCTAACACCGGGGAGCTGTTTTTT
>TRBD1|TRBV12-3/TRBV12-4|TRBJ1-1|-
CASSLITGETEAFF
TGTGCCAGCAGTCTAATCACAGGGGAAACTGAAGCTTTCTTT
>-|TRBV7-9|TRBJ2-1|many
CASSQGPRNEQFF
TGTGCCAGCAGCCAGGGCCCTCGCAATGAGCAGTTCTTC
>-|TRBV5-1|TRBJ1-1|many
CASSVGQWVGSAFF
TGCGCCAGCAGCGTAGGACAGTGGGTTGGGAGTGCTTTCTTT
>TRBD2|TRBV20-1|TRBJ2-1|many
CSARVPSGSNEQFF
TGCAGTGCTAGAGTACCTAGCGGGAGTAATGAGCAGTTCTTC
>-|TRBV7-6|TRBJ1-5|many
CASSLGDFGQPQHF
TGTGCCAGCAGCTTGGGGGATTTCGGTCAGCCCCAGCATTTT
>TRBD2|TRBV10-3|TRBJ2-1|few
CAISVERGVTNEQFF
TGTGCCATCAGTGTTGAGCGGGGGGTCACCAATGAGCAGTTCTTC
>-|TRBV11-2|TRBJ2-7|few
CASSLGGNEQYF
TGTGCCAGCAGCTTAGGGGGGAACGAGCAGTACTTC
>-|TRBV28|TRBJ1-2|-
CASRVRANYGYTF
TGTGCTAGCAGGGTCAGGGCCAACTATGGCTACACCTTC
>-|TRBV12-3/TRBV12-4|TRBJ1-5|medium-sized
CASSLLSGQPQHF
TGTGCCAGCAGTTTACTTTCGGGGCAGCCCCAGCATTTT
>TRBD2|TRBV5-1|TRBJ2-3|few
CASSPRGGFGGTDTQYF
TGCGCCAGCAGCCCCCGGGGGGGCTTCGGAGGCACAGATACGCAGTATTTT